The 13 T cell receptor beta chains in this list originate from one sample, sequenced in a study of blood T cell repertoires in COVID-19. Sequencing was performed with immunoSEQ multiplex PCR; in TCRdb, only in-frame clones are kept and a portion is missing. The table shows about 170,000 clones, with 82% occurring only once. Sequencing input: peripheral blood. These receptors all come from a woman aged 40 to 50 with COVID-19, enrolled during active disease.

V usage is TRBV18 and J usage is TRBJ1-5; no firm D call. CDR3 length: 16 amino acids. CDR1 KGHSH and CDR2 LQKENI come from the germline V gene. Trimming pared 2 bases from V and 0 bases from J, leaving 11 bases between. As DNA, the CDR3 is TGTGCCAGCTCACCAGGGCAGACCTATAGCAATCAGCCCCAGCATTTT. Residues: CASSPGQTYSNQPQHF. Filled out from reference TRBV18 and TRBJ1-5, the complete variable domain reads NAGVMQNPRHLVRRRGQEARLRCSPMKGHSHVYWYRQLPEEGLKFMVYLQKENIIDESGMPKERFSAEFPKEGPSILRIQQVVRGDSAAYFCASSPGQTYSNQPQHFGDGTRLSIL.

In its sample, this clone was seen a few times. In DNA, the CDR3 is TGTGCCAGCAGTCTCCGGACTAGCGGGAACTACGAGCAGTACTTC. As protein: CASSLRTSGNYEQYF. This rearrangement joins TRBV27 to TRBJ2-7, with 12 nucleotides matching TRBD2. This CDR3 spans 15 amino acids. Germline values: CDR1 MNHEY, CDR2 SMNVEV (reference sequence). The trim removed 5 bases at V and 3 bases at J, leaving 5 bases unmatched.

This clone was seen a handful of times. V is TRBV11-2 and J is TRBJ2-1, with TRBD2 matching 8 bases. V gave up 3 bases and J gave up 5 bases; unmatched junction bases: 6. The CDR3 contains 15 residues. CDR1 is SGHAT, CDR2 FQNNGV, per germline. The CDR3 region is CASSFTSGGDNEQFF. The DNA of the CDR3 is TGTGCCAGCAGCTTTACTAGCGGAGGGGACAATGAGCAGTTCTTC.

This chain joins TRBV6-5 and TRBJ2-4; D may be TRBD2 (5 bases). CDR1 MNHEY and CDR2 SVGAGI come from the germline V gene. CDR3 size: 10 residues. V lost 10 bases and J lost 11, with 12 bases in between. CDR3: CATGREVQYF. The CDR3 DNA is TGTGCCACGGGCCGGGAAGTTCAGTACTTC.

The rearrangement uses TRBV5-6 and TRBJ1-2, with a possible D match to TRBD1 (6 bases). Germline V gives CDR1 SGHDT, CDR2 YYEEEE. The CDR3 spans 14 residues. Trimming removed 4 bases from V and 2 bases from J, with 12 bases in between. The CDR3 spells CASSADRSNYGYTF. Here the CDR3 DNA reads TGTGCCAGCAGCGCTGACAGGTCCAACTATGGCTACACCTTC.

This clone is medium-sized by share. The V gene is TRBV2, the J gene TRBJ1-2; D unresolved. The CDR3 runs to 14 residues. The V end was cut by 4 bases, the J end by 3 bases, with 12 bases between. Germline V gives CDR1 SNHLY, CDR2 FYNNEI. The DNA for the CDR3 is TGTGCCAGCAGTGGGGCTCCGAACCACTATGGCTACACCTTC. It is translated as CASSGAPNHYGYTF.

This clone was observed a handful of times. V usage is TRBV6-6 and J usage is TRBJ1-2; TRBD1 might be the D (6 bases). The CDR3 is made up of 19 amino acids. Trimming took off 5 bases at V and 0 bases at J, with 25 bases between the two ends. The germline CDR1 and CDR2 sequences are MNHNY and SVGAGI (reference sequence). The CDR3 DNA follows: TGTGCCAGCAGTCCACAGACAGGTGGTGCTTCCATCACTAACTATGGCTACACCTTC. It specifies CASSPQTGGASITNYGYTF.

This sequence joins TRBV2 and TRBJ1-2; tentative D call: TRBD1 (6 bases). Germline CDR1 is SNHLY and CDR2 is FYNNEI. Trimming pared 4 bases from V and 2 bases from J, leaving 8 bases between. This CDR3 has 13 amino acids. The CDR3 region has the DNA TGTGCCAGCAGTGTGGACAGCAACTATGGCTACACCTTC. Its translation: CASSVDSNYGYTF.

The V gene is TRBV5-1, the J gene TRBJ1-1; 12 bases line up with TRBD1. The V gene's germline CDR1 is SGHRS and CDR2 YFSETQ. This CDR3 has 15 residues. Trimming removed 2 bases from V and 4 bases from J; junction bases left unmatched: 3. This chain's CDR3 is CASSFAGQGATEAFF. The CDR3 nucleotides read TGCGCCAGCAGCTTCGCGGGACAGGGGGCCACTGAAGCTTTCTTT.

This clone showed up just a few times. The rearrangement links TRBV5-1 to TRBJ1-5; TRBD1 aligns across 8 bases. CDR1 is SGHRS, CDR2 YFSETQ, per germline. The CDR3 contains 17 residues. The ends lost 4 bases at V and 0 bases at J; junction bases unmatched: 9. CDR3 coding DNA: TGCGCCAGCAGCCAGGGGACAGGCGACTATAGCAATCAGCCCCAGCATTTT. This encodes CASSQGTGDYSNQPQHF.

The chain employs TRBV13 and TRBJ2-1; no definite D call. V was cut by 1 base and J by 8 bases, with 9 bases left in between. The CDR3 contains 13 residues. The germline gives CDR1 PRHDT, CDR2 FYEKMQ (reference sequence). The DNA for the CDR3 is TGTGCCAGCAGCTTAGTAAGCCGGGATGAGCAGTTCTTC. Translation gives CASSLVSRDEQFF.

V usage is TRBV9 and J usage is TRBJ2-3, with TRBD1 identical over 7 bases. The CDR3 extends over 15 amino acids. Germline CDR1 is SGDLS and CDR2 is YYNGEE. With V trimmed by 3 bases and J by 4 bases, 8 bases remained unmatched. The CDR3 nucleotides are TGTGCCAGCAGCGCGAGACCCGACAGGGCAGATACGCAGTATTTT. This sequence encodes CASSARPDRADTQYF.

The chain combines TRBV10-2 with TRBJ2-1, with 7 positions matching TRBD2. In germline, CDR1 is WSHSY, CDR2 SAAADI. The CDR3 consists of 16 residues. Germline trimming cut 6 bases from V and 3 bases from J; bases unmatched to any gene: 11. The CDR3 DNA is TGCGCCAGCAGCCTTCTAGCGGAGGGGCGCTACAATGAGCAGTTCTTC. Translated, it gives CASSLLAEGRYNEQFF.